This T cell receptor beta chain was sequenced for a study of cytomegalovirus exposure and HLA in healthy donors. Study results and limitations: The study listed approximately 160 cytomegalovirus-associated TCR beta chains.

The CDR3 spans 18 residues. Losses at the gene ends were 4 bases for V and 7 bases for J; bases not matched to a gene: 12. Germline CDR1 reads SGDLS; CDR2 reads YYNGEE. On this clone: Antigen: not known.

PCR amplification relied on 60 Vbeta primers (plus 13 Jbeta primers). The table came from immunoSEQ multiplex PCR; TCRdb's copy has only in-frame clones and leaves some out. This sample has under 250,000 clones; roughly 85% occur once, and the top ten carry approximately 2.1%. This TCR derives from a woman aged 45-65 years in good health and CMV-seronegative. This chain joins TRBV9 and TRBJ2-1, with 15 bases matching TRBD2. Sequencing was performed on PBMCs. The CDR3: CASSQGLAGGGGWNEQFF. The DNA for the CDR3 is TGTGCCAGCAGCCAGGGACTAGCGGGAGGCGGAGGGTGGAATGAGCAGTTCTTC.